This T cell receptor beta chain was captured in a study of T-cell memory formation after mild COVID-19. The overall study: TCR clusters largely stayed donor specific.

Germline CDR1 and CDR2: ENHRY and SYGVKD. V was clipped by 5 bases and J by 4 bases; unmatched bases: 11. CDR3 length: 15 residues. Via MiXCR, TCRdb re-called the 5' RACE reads, giving one row per CDR3 protein. This sample has 98,000 or so distinct CDR3 sequences, with over 15% found just once. Material: PBMCs or a T cell subset sorted from them (not recorded which). The receptor was isolated from a man aged 18 to 29 who had mild COVID-19 (a few samples of this study predate the infection). Cell type and time point are not known. The genes are TRBV10-3 and TRBJ2-7; 7 bases match TRBD1. CDR3 nucleotide sequence: TGTGCCATCAGTAGGACCCCGGGACAGACTTACGAGCAGTACTTC. This sequence encodes CAISRTPGQTYEQYF.